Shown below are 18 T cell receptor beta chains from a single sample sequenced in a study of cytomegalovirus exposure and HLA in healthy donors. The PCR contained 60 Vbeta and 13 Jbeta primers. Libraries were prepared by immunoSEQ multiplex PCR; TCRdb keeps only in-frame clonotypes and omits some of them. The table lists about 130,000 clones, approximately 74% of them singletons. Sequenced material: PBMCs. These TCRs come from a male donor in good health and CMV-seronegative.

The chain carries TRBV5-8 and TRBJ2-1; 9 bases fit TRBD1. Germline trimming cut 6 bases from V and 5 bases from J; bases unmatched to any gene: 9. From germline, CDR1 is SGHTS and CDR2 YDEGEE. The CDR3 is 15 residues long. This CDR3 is CASTTGTGPHNEQFF. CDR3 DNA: TGTGCCAGCACCACAGGGACAGGGCCCCACAATGAGCAGTTCTTC. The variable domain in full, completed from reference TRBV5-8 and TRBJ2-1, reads EAGVTQSPTHLIKTRGQQATLRCSPISGHTSVYWYQQALGLGLQFLLWYDEGEERNRGNFPPRFSGRQFPNYSSELNVNALELEDSALYLCASTTGTGPHNEQFFGPGTRLTVL.

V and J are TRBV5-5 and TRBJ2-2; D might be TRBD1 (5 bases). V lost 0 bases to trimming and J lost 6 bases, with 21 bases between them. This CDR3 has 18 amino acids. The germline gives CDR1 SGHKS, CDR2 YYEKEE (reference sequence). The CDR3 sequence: CASSLAAGLRSLPGELFF. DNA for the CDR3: TGTGCCAGCAGCTTGGCGGCAGGGTTACGGTCCTTGCCCGGGGAGCTGTTTTTT.

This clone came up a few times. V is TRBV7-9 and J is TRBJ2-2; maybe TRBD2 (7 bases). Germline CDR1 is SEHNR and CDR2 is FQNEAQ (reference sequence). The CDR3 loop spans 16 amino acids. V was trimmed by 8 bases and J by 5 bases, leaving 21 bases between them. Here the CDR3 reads CASARWGGRDTGELFF. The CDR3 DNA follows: TGTGCCAGCGCACGCTGGGGGGGGCGCGATACCGGGGAGCTGTTTTTT. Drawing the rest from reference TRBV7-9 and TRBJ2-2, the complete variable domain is DTGVSQNPRHKITKRGQNVTFRCDPISEHNRLYWYRQTLGQGPEFLTYFQNEAQLEKSRLLSDRFSAERPKGSFSTLEIQRTEQGDSAMYLCASARWGGRDTGELFFGEGSRLTVL.

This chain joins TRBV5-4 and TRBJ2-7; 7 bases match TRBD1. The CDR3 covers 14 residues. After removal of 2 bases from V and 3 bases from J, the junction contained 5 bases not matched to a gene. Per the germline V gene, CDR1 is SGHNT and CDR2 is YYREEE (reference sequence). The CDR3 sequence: CASSFGGQHYEQYF. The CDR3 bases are TGTGCCAGCAGCTTTGGGGGACAGCACTACGAGCAGTACTTC.

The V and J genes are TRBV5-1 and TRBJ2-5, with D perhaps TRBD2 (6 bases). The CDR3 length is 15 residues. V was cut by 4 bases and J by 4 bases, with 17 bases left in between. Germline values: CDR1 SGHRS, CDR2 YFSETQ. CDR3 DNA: TGCGCCAGCAGCCCCCTGGGCGTGGGGGGAGAGACCCAGTACTTC. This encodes CASSPLGVGGETQYF.

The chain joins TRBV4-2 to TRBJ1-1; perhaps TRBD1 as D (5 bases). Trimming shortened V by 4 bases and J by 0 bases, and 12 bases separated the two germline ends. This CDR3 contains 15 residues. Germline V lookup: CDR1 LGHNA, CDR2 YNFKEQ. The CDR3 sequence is CASSPAGGLNTEAFF. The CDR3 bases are TGTGCCAGCAGCCCAGCGGGGGGTCTGAACACTGAAGCTTTCTTT.

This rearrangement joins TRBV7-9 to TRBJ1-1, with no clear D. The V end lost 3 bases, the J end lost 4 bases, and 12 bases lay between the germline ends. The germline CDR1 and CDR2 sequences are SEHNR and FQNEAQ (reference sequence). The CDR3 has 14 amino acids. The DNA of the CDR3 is TGTGCCAGCAGCTTTACCCCGGGAGCCACTGAAGCTTTCTTT. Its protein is CASSFTPGATEAFF. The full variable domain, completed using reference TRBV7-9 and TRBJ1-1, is DTGVSQNPRHKITKRGQNVTFRCDPISEHNRLYWYRQTLGQGPEFLTYFQNEAQLEKSRLLSDRFSAERPKGSFSTLEIQRTEQGDSAMYLCASSFTPGATEAFFGQGTRLTVV.

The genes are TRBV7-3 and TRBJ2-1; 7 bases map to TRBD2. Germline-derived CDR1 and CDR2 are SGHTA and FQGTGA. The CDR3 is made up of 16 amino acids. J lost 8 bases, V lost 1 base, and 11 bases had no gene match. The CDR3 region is CASSLNAGDLVDEQFF. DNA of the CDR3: TGTGCCAGCAGCTTAAATGCGGGGGACCTGGTGGATGAGCAGTTCTTC.

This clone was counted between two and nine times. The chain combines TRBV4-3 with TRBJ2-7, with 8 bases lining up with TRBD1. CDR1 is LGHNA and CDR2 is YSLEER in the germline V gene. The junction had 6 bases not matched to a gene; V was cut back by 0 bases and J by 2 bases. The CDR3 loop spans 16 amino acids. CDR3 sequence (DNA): TGCGCCAGCAGCCAAGAAATCGGACAGGGAGCCTACGAGCAGTACTTC. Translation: CASSQEIGQGAYEQYF.

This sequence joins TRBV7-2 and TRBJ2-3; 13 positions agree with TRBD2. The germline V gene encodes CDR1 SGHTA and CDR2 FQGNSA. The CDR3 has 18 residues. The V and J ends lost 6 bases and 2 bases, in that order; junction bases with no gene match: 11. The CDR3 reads CASRPPLGLAGITDTQYF. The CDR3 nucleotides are TGTGCCAGCAGACCGCCACTGGGACTAGCGGGGATCACAGATACGCAGTATTTT.

The CDR3 loop is CASSIQGRINNEQFF. In DNA, the CDR3 is TGTGCCAGTAGTATTCAGGGGCGAATAAACAATGAGCAGTTCTTC. This chain connects TRBV19 to TRBJ2-1; a weak D match, TRBD1 (6 bases). The germline V and J ends were trimmed by 3 bases and 5 bases, with 14 bases remaining between them. Germline lookup yields CDR1 LNHDA and CDR2 SQIVND (reference sequence). This CDR3 has 15 residues.

This chain's CDR3 is CASSTGTLYNEQFF. The CDR3 region has the DNA TGCGCCAGCAGCACCGGGACTCTCTACAATGAGCAGTTCTTC. The J gene is TRBJ2-1, the V gene TRBV5-1; TRBD2 might be the D (6 bases). Germline V CDR1 and CDR2: SGHRS, YFSETQ. The length of the CDR3 is 14 residues. Trimming pared 4 bases from V and 3 bases from J, leaving 11 bases between.

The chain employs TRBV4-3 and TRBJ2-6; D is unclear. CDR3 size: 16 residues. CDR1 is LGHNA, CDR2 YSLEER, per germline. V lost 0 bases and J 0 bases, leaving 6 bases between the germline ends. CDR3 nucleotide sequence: TGCGCCAGCAGCCAAGATCCGGTCTCTGGGGCCAACGTCCTGACTTTC. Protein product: CASSQDPVSGANVLTF.

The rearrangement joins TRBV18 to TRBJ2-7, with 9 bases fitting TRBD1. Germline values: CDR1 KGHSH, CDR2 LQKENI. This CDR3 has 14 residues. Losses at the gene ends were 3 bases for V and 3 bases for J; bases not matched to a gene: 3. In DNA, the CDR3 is TGTGCCAGCTCACCGGAGACAGGGGGCTACGAGCAGTACTTC. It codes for CASSPETGGYEQYF.

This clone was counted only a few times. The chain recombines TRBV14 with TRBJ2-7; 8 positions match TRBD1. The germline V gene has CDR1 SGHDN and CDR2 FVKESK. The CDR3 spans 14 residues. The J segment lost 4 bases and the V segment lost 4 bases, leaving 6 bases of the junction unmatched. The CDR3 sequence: CASSPSDRGYEQYF. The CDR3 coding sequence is TGTGCCAGCAGCCCCTCCGACAGGGGATACGAGCAGTACTTC.

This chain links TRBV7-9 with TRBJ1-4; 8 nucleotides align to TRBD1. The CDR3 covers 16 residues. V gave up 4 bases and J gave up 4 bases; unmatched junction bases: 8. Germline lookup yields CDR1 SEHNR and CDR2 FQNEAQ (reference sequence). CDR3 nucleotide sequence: TGTGCCAGCAGCTCTGGGACAGGCCTCTTTAATGAAAAACTGTTTTTT. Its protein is CASSSGTGLFNEKLFF.

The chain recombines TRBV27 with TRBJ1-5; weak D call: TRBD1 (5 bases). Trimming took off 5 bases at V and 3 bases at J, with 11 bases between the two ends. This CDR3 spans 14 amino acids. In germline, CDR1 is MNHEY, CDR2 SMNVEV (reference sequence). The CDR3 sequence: CASSPRDYNQPQHF. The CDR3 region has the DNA TGTGCCAGCAGTCCCCGGGACTACAATCAGCCCCAGCATTTT.

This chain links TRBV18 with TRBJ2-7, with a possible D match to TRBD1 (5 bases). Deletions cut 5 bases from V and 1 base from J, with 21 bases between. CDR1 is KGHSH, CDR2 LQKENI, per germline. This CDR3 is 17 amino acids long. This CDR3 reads CASSNQIQVRSSYEQYF. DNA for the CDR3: TGTGCCAGCTCAAATCAAATACAGGTACGCTCTTCCTACGAGCAGTACTTC.